This T cell receptor (beta chain) was documented in a study of Ad26.COV2.S vaccination and SARS-CoV-2 variants. Study background: The donor was enrolled in the Ad26.COV2.S arm of the COV1001 trial. By the intramuscular route, Ad26.COV2.S was given once, or twice 56 days apart.

This clone has just one count. The CDR3 sequence is 15 residues long. Germline V gives CDR1 SGHAT, CDR2 FQNNGV. V lost 2 bases to trimming and J lost 9 bases; unmatched junction nucleotides: 6. Method: immunoSEQ multiplex PCR; TCRdb's copy keeps in-frame clones and lacks some. The table has under 300,000 clones, around nine tenths seen once. Described treatment: some 20 received Ad26.COV2.S at low or high dose, single or two shots; roughly five received placebo; per-sample allocation not given. The samples date from day 63 after the first vaccine or placebo injection. Boston supplied an adult donor aged 18-55 years. Built on an Ad26 vector, the vaccine expressed Wuhan-strain SARS-CoV-2 spike.

The chain employs TRBV11-2 and TRBJ1-6, with TRBD1 identical over 8 bases. This specimen consisted of peripheral blood, obtained in a trial of Ad26.COV2.S vaccine versus placebo. This TCR came from a person aged 18-65 years who received the Ad26.COV2.S COVID-19 vaccine or a placebo. CDR3 DNA: TGTGCCAGCAGCTTAAGACAGGGGTTCGGTTCACCCCTCCACTTT. It encodes CASSLRQGFGSPLHF.